This T cell receptor beta chain was documented in a study of CD8+CD57+ T cells in acquired aplastic anemia. The overall study: Sorted CD4+ and CD8+ cell DNA averaged about 3 ug. Broader study findings: Overlap between patients and controls comprised roughly 28 CD8+ CDR3 sequences.

Concerning this clonotype itself: Its antigen is as yet unknown.

Before being chosen for sequencing, patients had shown CD8+CD57+ cell expansion by flow cytometry. Patients uniformly had severe acquired aplastic anemia. Germline-derived CDR1 and CDR2 are MNHNS and SASEGT. The CDR3 is 20 amino acids. V was shortened by 2 bases and J by 5 bases, with 30 bases between the two germline ends. TCR beta VDJ and CDR3 profiles were obtained from a genomic DNA template. MiXCR, run by TCRdb on the reads, gives a single entry per CDR3 protein. The sample holds some 200,000 distinct CDR3 sequences, approximately 48% seen once. The sequence was obtained from a human donor with aplastic anemia. Sequenced: sorted CD4+, CD8+, or CD8+CD57+ T cells (not recorded which) from PBMCs. This rearrangement joins TRBV6-1 to TRBJ2-5; D perhaps matches TRBD2 (7 bases). DNA for the CDR3: TGTGCCAGCAGTGAAATAACTCGATACTCTTTCAGGGGAGGGTCGGAGACCCAGTACTTC. This translates into CASSEITRYSFRGGSETQYF.